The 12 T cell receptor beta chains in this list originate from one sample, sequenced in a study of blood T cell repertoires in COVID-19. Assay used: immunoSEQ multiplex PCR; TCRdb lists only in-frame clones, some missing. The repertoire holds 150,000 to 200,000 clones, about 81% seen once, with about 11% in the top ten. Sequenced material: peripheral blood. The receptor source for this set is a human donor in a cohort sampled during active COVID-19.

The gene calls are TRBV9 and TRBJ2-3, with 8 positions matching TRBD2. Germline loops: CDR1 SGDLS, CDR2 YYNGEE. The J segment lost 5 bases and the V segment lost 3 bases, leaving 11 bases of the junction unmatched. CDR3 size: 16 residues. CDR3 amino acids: CASSARTSPRGDTQYF. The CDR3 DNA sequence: TGTGCCAGCAGCGCCCGGACTAGCCCTAGAGGAGATACGCAGTATTTT.

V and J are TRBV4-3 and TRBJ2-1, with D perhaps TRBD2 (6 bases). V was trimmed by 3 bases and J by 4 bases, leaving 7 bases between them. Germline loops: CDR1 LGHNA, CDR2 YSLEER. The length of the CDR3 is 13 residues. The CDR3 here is CASSQGLYNEQFF. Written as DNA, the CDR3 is TGCGCCAGCAGCCAGGGACTTTACAATGAGCAGTTCTTC.

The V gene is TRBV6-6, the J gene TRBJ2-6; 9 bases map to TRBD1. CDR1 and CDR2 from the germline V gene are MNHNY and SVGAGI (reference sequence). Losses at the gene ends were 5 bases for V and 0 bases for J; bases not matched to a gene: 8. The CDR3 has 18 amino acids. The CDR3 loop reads CASSHSPGQGSGANVLTF. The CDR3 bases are TGTGCCAGCAGTCATTCCCCGGGACAGGGCTCTGGGGCCAACGTCCTGACTTTC.

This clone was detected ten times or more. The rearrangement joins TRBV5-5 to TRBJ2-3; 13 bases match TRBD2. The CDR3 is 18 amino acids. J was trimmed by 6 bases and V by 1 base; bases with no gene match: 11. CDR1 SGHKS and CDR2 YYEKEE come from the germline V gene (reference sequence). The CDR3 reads CASSLTRGLAGVRDTQYF. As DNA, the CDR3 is TGTGCCAGCAGCTTGACCCGAGGACTAGCGGGAGTTAGGGATACGCAGTATTTT.

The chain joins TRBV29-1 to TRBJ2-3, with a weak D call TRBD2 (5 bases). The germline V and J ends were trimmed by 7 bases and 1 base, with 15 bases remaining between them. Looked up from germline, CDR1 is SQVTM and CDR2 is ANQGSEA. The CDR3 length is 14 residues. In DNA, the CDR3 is TGCAGCGCTCTCGGGGATGGGGGCACAGATACGCAGTATTTT. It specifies CSALGDGGTDTQYF.

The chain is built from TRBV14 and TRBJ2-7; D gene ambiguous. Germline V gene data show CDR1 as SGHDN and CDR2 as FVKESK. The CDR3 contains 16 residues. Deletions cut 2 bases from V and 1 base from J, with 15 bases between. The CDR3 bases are TGTGCCAGCAGCCAAATAAGCGTTTCCGCTTCCTACGAGCAGTACTTC. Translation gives CASSQISVSASYEQYF.

The CDR3: CASSPGLRSSVHEQYF. DNA for the CDR3: TGTGCCAGCAGCCCGGGACTGAGGTCTTCCGTCCACGAGCAGTACTTC. This chain connects TRBV7-9 to TRBJ2-7, with D maybe TRBD2 (6 bases). Trimming stripped 5 bases from V and 5 bases from J, with 22 bases between. The CDR3 has 16 amino acids. Germline CDR1 and CDR2: SEHNR and FQNEAQ (reference sequence). Full variable domain (missing parts from reference TRBV7-9 and TRBJ2-7): DTGVSQNPRHKITKRGQNVTFRCDPISEHNRLYWYRQTLGQGPEFLTYFQNEAQLEKSRLLSDRFSAERPKGSFSTLEIQRTEQGDSAMYLCASSPGLRSSVHEQYFGPGTRLTVT.

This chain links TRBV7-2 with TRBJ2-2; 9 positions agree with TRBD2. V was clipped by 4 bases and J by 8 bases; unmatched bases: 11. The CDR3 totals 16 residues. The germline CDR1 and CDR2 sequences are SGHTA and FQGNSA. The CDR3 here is CASSWFALAGRGELFF. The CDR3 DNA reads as TGTGCCAGCAGCTGGTTCGCCCTAGCGGGAAGGGGGGAGCTGTTTTTT.

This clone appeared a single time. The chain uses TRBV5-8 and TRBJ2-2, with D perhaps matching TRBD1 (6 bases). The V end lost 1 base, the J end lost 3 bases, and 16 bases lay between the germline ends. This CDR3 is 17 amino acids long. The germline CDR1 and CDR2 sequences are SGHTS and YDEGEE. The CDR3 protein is CASSLRRGGAYTGELFF. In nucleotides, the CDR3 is TGTGCCAGCAGCTTGCGTCGTGGGGGCGCCTACACCGGGGAGCTGTTTTTT.

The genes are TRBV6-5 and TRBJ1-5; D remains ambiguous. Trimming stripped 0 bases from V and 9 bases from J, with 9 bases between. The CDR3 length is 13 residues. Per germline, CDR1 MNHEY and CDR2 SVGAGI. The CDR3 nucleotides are TGTGCCAGCAGTTACTCACAGAATGGGCCCCAGCATTTT. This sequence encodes CASSYSQNGPQHF.

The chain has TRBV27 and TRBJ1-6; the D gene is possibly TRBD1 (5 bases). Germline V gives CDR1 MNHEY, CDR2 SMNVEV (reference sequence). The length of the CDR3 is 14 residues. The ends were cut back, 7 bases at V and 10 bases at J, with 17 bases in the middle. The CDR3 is CASTPGKGYSPLHF. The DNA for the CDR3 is TGTGCCAGCACTCCAGGGAAGGGGTACTCACCCCTCCACTTT.

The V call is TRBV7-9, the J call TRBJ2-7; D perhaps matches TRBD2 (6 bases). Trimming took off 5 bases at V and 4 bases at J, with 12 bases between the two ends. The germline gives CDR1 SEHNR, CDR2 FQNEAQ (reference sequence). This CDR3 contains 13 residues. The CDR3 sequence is CASSPGGGYEQYF. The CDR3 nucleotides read TGTGCCAGCAGCCCTGGCGGAGGGTACGAGCAGTACTTC.